These 2 T cell receptor beta chains came from one sample sequenced in a study of shared clonotypes between healthy human individuals (dated by TCRdb to 2018 to 2021). Libraries were prepared through the immunoSEQ multiplex PCR assay. TCRdb took this table from immuneACCESS and kept in-frame rearrangements with V and J called. Such tables lack part of the clones; where checked against another copy, unresolved V genes explain under half of the gap, and the rest is unexplained. A total of about 110,000 clones appear in this sample, approximately 65% of them only once. Of the sample, approximately 25% is held by the ten largest clones. Sequenced material: memory CD8+ T cells sorted from blood. The cell subset or site label for this specimen denotes: CD45RO+ cells pooled with CCR7-negative TemRA cells. The origin of the receptors is a woman in her 30s in good health.

The chain uses TRBV30 and TRBJ1-2; no definite D call. Germline V CDR1 and CDR2: GTSNPN, SVGIG (reference sequence). V dropped 6 bases and J dropped 4 bases, with 12 bases sitting between them. The CDR3 is made up of 12 amino acids. Here the CDR3 DNA reads TGTGCCTGTCGCTCGTACATCTATGGCTACACCTTC. Translating gives CACRSYIYGYTF.

The chain carries TRBV10-2 and TRBJ2-2; 7 positions match TRBD2. This CDR3 has 14 residues. V dropped 4 bases and J dropped 3; count of bases not matched to a gene: 2. Germline V lookup: CDR1 WSHSY, CDR2 SAAADI. The CDR3 sequence: CASSAAGDTGELFF. CDR3 nucleotide sequence: TGCGCCAGCAGTGCGGCGGGAGACACCGGGGAGCTGTTTTTT.